The subject of this entry is one T cell receptor beta chain. The data belong to a study of TIL therapy for anti-PD-1-resistant metastatic lung cancer. Time point denoted: pre-treatment sample, taken before nivolumab and TIL therapy. Pleural nodules or supraclavicular lymph nodes made up most of the excised metastases sampled. Germline CDR1 is SGHDT and CDR2 is YYEEEE. Trimming removed 2 bases from V and 7 bases from J, with 15 bases in between. CDR3 length equals 14 residues. The immunoSEQ assay was v3. Measured with immunoSEQ multiplex PCR; TCRdb has only the in-frame clones, and not every one. This sample has more than 90,000 clones; approximately 65% occur once, and the top ten carry 10% to 11%.

The chain combines TRBV5-6 with TRBJ2-5; weak D call: TRBD1 (6 bases). The specimen comprised tumor tissue, sampled at baseline. The receptor was derived from a person aged 25 to 85 with non-small cell lung cancer. This CDR3 is CASSLLDRTRTQYF. For the CDR3, the DNA is TGTGCCAGCAGCTTATTAGACAGGACAAGGACCCAGTACTTC.